Following are 11 T cell receptor beta chains from one sample sequenced in a study of T-cell reconstitution after alpha-beta-depleted transplantation in children. Molecular barcoding with unique molecular identifiers was used for the TCRbeta library. TCRdb redid the calling of the PCR reads with MiXCR, one entry per CDR3 protein. The sample shows roughly 300,000 distinct CDR3 sequences, around a tenth of them seen only once. This specimen was peripheral blood, taken 180 days after TCRalphabeta/CD19-depleted stem cell transplant. All receptors derive from a male patient aged 2 to 10 who had a stem cell transplant for chronic granulomatous disease, so the T cells may come from the graft donor.

This clonotype was seen many times. The chain has TRBV27 and TRBJ2-1; 8 bases match TRBD1. The V and J ends lost 3 bases and 7 bases, in that order; junction bases with no gene match: 8. Germline V gene sequence: CDR1 MNHEY, CDR2 SMNVEV (reference sequence). The CDR3 has 15 residues. The CDR3 DNA sequence: TGTGCCAGCAGTTTCTCCAGGGGGCTTTTAAATGAGCAGTTCTTC. As protein: CASSFSRGLLNEQFF.

This clonotype appeared a few times. The gene calls are TRBV14 and TRBJ2-6, with a tentative D call TRBD1 (5 bases). Germline V gives CDR1 SGHDN, CDR2 FVKESK. This CDR3 comprises 18 residues. Trimming left V 4 bases short and J 1 base short, with 17 bases between. The CDR3 region is CASSPADSFLSGANVLTF. CDR3 coding DNA: TGTGCCAGCAGCCCGGCCGACAGTTTTCTATCTGGGGCCAACGTCCTGACTTTC.

This clonotype is large. The rearrangement uses TRBV28 and TRBJ1-3, with D perhaps matching TRBD1 (6 bases). This CDR3 spans 14 amino acids. V was clipped by 7 bases and J by 1 base, with 11 bases between them. Germline values: CDR1 MDHEN, CDR2 SYDVKM. CDR3 bases: TGTGCCAGCACTTTTACAGGGTCTGGAAACACCATATATTTT. Protein product: CASTFTGSGNTIYF. Drawing the rest from reference TRBV28 and TRBJ1-3, the complete variable domain is DVKVTQSSRYLVKRTGEKVFLECVQDMDHENMFWYRQDPGLGLRLIYFSYDVKMKEKGDIPEGYSVSREKKERFSLILESASTNQTSMYLCASTFTGSGNTIYFGEGSWLTVV.

Regarding this clonotype: The conserved phenylalanine or tryptophan is not found at the CDR3 terminus, so this likely reflects a read error. The chain employs TRBV4-3 and TRBJ1-2; perhaps TRBD1 as D (5 bases). Trimming pared 4 bases from V and 4 bases from J, leaving 16 bases between. The CDR3 loop spans 15 amino acids. Germline CDR1 is LGHNA and CDR2 is YSLEER. CDR3 amino acids: CASSPGTEARYGYTI. In DNA, the CDR3 is TGCGCCAGCAGCCCAGGGACCGAAGCCCGCTATGGCTACACCATC.

This clonotype was detected ten times or more. The V call is TRBV6-2 or TRBV6-3, the J call TRBJ1-1, with 7 bases that match TRBD1. The CDR3 loop spans 13 amino acids. J lost 4 bases, V lost 5 bases, and 4 bases had no gene match. Per the germline V gene, CDR1 is MNHEY and CDR2 is SVGEGT. This CDR3 reads CASSPRDSTEAFF. As DNA, the CDR3 is TGTGCCAGCAGTCCCCGGGACAGCACTGAAGCTTTCTTT.

This clonotype was seen at least ten times. The CDR3: CASSLGGSGTGGEQYF. The CDR3 bases are TGCGCCAGCAGCTTGGGTGGTAGTGGCACCGGGGGCGAGCAGTACTTC. The chain carries TRBV5-1 and TRBJ2-7; D is perhaps TRBD2 (6 bases). Deletions cut 0 bases from V and 6 bases from J, with 19 bases between. CDR3 size: 16 residues. Germline-derived CDR1 and CDR2 are SGHRS and YFSETQ.

This clonotype was detected many times. The rearrangement links TRBV20-1 to TRBJ2-5, with a tentative D call TRBD1 (8 bases). CDR1 and CDR2 from the germline V gene are DFQATT and SNEGSKA (reference sequence). The CDR3 runs 16 residues. V lost 6 bases and J lost 2, with 22 bases in between. The CDR3 bases are TGCAGTGCCGGACAGGGTCGTGTAGCGGGTCAAGAGACCCAGTACTTC. Protein sequence: CSAGQGRVAGQETQYF.

This clonotype was picked up many times. The chain couples TRBV7-9 to TRBJ2-5, with 7 bases fitting TRBD2. V dropped 1 base and J dropped 4; count of bases not matched to a gene: 3. Looked up from germline, CDR1 is SEHNR and CDR2 is FQNEAQ (reference sequence). This CDR3 has 14 residues. The CDR3 loop reads CASSLGLAVETQYF. The CDR3 DNA is TGTGCCAGCAGCTTAGGCCTAGCGGTAGAGACCCAGTACTTC.

This clonotype was counted many times. This chain connects TRBV12-3 or TRBV12-4 to TRBJ2-7; D is undetermined. Trimming stripped 3 bases from V and 4 bases from J, with 10 bases between. The CDR3 totals 13 residues. The CDR3 DNA reads as TGTGCCAGCAGTTTTACTGGGATGTACGAGCAGTACTTC. Its translation is CASSFTGMYEQYF.

Concerning this clonotype: This sequence may be a read error, since a much larger clone differs from it by one base. The CDR3 loop reads CSVPGFVGKLGNERFF. Written as DNA, the CDR3 is TGCAGCGTCCCAGGCTTTGTGGGGAAGTTAGGCAATGAGCGGTTCTTC. The V gene is TRBV29-1, the J gene TRBJ2-1; no reliable D call. The germline CDR1 and CDR2 sequences are SQVTM and ANQGSEA. The CDR3 is made up of 16 amino acids.

Notes on this clonotype: A single base separates this from a much larger clone, so it may be a read error. This chain joins TRBV12-3 or TRBV12-4 and TRBJ1-4, with TRBD1 matching over 10 bases. CDR3 length: 16 amino acids. The CDR3 protein is CASRLDRGPPNETLFF. CDR3 DNA sequence: TGTGCCAGCAGGCTCGACAGGGGGCCCCCTAATGAAACACTGTTTTTT.